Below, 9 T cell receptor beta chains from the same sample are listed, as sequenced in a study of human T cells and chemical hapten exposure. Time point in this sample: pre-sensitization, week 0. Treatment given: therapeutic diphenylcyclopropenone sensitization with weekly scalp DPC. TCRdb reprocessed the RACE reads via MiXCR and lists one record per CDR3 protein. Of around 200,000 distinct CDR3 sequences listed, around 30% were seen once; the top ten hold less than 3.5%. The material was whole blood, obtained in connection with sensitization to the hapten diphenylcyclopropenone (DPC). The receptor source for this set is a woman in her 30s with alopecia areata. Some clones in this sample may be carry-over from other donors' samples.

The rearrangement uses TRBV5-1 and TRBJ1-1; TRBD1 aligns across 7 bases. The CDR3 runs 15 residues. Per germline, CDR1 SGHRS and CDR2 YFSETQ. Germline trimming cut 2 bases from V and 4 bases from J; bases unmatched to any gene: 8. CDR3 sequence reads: CASSFSGTASTEAFF. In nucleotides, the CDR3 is TGCGCCAGCAGCTTCTCGGGGACAGCTAGCACTGAAGCTTTCTTT.

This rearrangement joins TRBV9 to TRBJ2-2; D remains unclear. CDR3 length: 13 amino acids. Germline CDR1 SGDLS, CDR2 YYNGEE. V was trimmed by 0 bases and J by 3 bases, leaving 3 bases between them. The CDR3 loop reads CASSVGDTGELFF. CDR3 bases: TGTGCCAGCAGCGTAGGAGACACCGGGGAGCTGTTTTTT. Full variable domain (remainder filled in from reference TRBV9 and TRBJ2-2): DSGVTQTPKHLITATGQRVTLRCSPRSGDLSVYWYQQSLDQGLQFLIQYYNGEERAKGNILERFSAQQFPDLHSELNLSSLELGDSALYFCASSVGDTGELFFGEGSRLTVL.

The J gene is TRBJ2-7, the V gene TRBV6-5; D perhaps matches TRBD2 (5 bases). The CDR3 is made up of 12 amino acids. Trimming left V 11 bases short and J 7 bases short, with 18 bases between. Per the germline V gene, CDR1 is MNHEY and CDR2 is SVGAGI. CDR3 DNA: TGTGCCGCCCATGGCGGGTTTGGGGAGCAGTACTTC. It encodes CAAHGGFGEQYF.

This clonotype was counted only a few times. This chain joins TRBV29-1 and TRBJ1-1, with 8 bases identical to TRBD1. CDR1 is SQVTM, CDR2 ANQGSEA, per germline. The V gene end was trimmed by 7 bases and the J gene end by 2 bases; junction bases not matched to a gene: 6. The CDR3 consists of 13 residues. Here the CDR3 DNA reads TGCAGCGGCCGACAGGGGACCAACACTGAAGCTTTCTTT. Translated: CSGRQGTNTEAFF. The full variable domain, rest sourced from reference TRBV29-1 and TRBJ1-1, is SAVISQKPSRDICQRGTSLTIQCQVDSQVTMMFWYRQQPGQSLTLIATANQGSEATYESGFVIDKFPISRPNLTFSTLTVSNMSPEDSSIYLCSGRQGTNTEAFFGQGTRLTVV.

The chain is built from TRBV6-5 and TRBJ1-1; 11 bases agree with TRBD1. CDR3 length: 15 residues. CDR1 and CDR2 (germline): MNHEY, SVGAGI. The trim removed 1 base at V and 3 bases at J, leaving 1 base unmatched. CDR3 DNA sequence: TGTGCCAGCAGTTACTTGGGACAGGGGGACACTGAAGCTTTCTTT. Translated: CASSYLGQGDTEAFF.

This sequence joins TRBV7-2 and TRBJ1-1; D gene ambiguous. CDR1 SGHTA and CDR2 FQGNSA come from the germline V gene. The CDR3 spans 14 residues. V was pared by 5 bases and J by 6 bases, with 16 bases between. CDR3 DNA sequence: TGTGCCAGCAGCCCACGTGAAGGAGCTTCTGAAGCTTTCTTT. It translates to CASSPREGASEAFF.

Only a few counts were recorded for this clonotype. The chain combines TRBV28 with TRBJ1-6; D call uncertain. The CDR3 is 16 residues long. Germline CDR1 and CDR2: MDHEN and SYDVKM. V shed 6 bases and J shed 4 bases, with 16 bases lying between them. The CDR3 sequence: CASSQGGLRYNSPLHF. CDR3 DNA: TGTGCCAGCAGCCAAGGAGGGTTAAGGTATAATTCACCCCTCCACTTT. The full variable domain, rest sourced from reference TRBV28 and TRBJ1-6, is DVKVTQSSRYLVKRTGEKVFLECVQDMDHENMFWYRQDPGLGLRLIYFSYDVKMKEKGDIPEGYSVSREKKERFSLILESASTNQTSMYLCASSQGGLRYNSPLHFGNGTRLTVT.

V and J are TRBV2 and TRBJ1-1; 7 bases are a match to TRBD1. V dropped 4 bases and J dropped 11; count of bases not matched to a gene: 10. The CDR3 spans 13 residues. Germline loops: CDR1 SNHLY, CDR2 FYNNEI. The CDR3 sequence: CASSGTNRGAAFF. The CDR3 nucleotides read TGTGCCAGCAGTGGGACTAACAGGGGTGCGGCTTTCTTT.

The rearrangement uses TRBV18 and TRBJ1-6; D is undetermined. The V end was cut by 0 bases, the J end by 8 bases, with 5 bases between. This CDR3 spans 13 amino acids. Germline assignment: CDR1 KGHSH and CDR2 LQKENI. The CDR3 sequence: CASSPPNDSPLHF. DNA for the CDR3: TGTGCCAGCTCACCACCGAATGATTCACCCCTCCACTTT.